The 19 T cell receptor beta chains listed next were all sequenced from one sample in a study of blood T cell repertoires in COVID-19. Repertoires were generated with immunoSEQ multiplex PCR, while TCRdb's copy carries only in-frame clones and drops some. In the table there are approximately 210,000 clones, around 92% of which are singletons. Sequenced: peripheral blood. These receptors originate from a man aged 30-40 years with acute or convalescent COVID-19.

This clone showed up just once. This rearrangement joins TRBV19 to TRBJ2-1, with a tentative D call TRBD2 (6 bases). CDR1 is LNHDA, CDR2 SQIVND, per germline (reference sequence). This CDR3 region has 18 residues. V lost 3 bases to trimming and J lost 4 bases, with 22 bases between them. The CDR3 sequence is CASSIPRGGSGRYNEQFF. CDR3 nucleotides: TGTGCCAGTAGTATCCCGCGGGGAGGATCAGGGAGGTACAATGAGCAGTTCTTC.

The chain combines TRBV28 with TRBJ1-4; 12 nucleotides line up with TRBD1. Per the germline V gene, CDR1 is MDHEN and CDR2 is SYDVKM. V shed 4 bases and J 10 bases; nucleotides not matched to a gene: 7. This CDR3 contains 15 residues. In DNA, the CDR3 is TGTGCCAGCAGTTCAACCGGGACAGGGGGCCGAAAACTGTTTTTT. Translating it yields CASSSTGTGGRKLFF. Full variable domain (outside the CDR3, taken from reference TRBV28 and TRBJ1-4): DVKVTQSSRYLVKRTGEKVFLECVQDMDHENMFWYRQDPGLGLRLIYFSYDVKMKEKGDIPEGYSVSREKKERFSLILESASTNQTSMYLCASSSTGTGGRKLFFGSGTQLSVL.

This clone was found a few times. CDR3 sequence: CASSPNRGSYEKLFF. In DNA, the CDR3 is TGTGCCAGCAGCCCTAACAGGGGGTCGTATGAAAAACTGTTTTTT. The J gene is TRBJ1-4, the V gene TRBV11-2; 8 bases match TRBD1. V lost 5 bases to trimming and J lost 6 bases; unmatched junction nucleotides: 8. This CDR3 is 15 amino acids long. Germline CDR1 is SGHAT and CDR2 is FQNNGV.

The chain couples TRBV6-1 to TRBJ2-3; D is uncertain. Per germline, CDR1 MNHNS and CDR2 SASEGT. The V and J ends lost 2 bases and 2 bases respectively, with 5 bases between them. This CDR3 contains 13 residues. The CDR3 region has the DNA TGTGCCAGCAGTGAACGGTACACAGATACGCAGTATTTT. Translating gives CASSERYTDTQYF.

The rearrangement uses TRBV6-5 and TRBJ2-1; TRBD2 aligns across 8 bases. The CDR3 extends over 15 amino acids. The trim removed 2 bases at V and 6 bases at J, leaving 6 bases unmatched. CDR1 and CDR2 (germline): MNHEY, SVGAGI. CDR3 sequence reads: CASSYGRGAPNEQFF. In DNA form, the CDR3 reads TGTGCCAGCAGTTACGGGCGGGGGGCCCCCAATGAGCAGTTCTTC.

J is TRBJ2-4 and V is TRBV9, with unresolved D. Germline CDR1 and CDR2: SGDLS and YYNGEE. This CDR3 is 14 amino acids long. Trimming shortened V by 0 bases and J by 0 bases, and 4 bases separated the two germline ends. CDR3 sequence: CASSVDLAKNIQYF. In DNA, the CDR3 is TGTGCCAGCAGCGTAGATCTAGCCAAAAACATTCAGTACTTC.

The chain couples TRBV5-5 to TRBJ2-2; 8 bases align to TRBD1. The ends lost 2 bases at V and 4 bases at J; junction bases unmatched: 7. This CDR3 region has 16 residues. Germline loops: CDR1 SGHKS, CDR2 YYEKEE (reference sequence). The CDR3 here is CASSFRGQDGTGELFF. The CDR3 nucleotides are TGTGCCAGCAGCTTTCGGGGACAGGATGGCACCGGGGAGCTGTTTTTT.

J is TRBJ1-1 and V is TRBV30; 9 positions agree with TRBD1. The CDR3 contains 14 residues. J gave up 0 bases and V 4 bases, and 3 bases lay outside the gene matches. Germline V lookup: CDR1 GTSNPN, CDR2 SVGIG (reference sequence). The CDR3 DNA is TGTGCCTGGAAGCGGGACAGGGTGAACACTGAAGCTTTCTTT. Translation: CAWKRDRVNTEAFF.

This rearrangement joins TRBV3-1 (or the pseudogene TRBV3-2) to TRBJ2-7; 9 bases align to TRBD1. The CDR3 covers 14 residues. V lost 4 bases to trimming and J lost 3 bases; unmatched junction nucleotides: 4. CDR1 is LGHDT and CDR2 is YNNKEL in the germline V gene (reference sequence). Written as DNA, the CDR3 is TGTGCCAGCAGCCCGGGACAGGGTCTCTACGAGCAGTACTTC. Amino acid sequence: CASSPGQGLYEQYF.

CDR3 amino acids: CASSLAQAGANVLTF. CDR3 bases: TGTGCCAGCAGCTTAGCCCAGGCTGGGGCCAACGTCCTGACTTTC. This chain connects TRBV7-9 to TRBJ2-6; D remains ambiguous. CDR1 SEHNR and CDR2 FQNEAQ come from the germline V gene (reference sequence). V lost 0 bases, J lost 2 bases, and 5 bases lay in between. This CDR3 spans 15 amino acids.

The rearrangement uses TRBV30 and TRBJ2-1; D is perhaps TRBD2 (5 bases). The CDR3 sequence is 15 residues long. With 0 bases removed from V and 3 bases from J, the gap between germline ends came to 12 bases. Germline V gene sequence: CDR1 GTSNPN, CDR2 SVGIG (reference sequence). The CDR3 protein is CAWSVLSADYNEQFF. CDR3 sequence (DNA): TGTGCCTGGAGTGTACTCTCAGCGGACTACAATGAGCAGTTCTTC.

The chain has TRBV25-1 and TRBJ2-7; D remains ambiguous. Germline V CDR1 and CDR2: MGHDK, SYGVNS. CDR3 length: 14 residues. V gave up 2 bases and J gave up 0 bases, with 8 bases separating them. Here the CDR3 DNA reads TGTGCCAGCAGTGAAGAAATCGGCTCCTACGAGCAGTACTTC. As protein: CASSEEIGSYEQYF.

V is TRBV19 and J is TRBJ1-2; possibly TRBD1 for D (6 bases). CDR1 is LNHDA, CDR2 SQIVND, per germline (reference sequence). V was trimmed by 5 bases and J by 2 bases, leaving 9 bases between them. The CDR3 is 13 amino acids. CDR3 in DNA: TGTGCCAGTAGTCCCAGGGGCAACTATGGCTACACCTTC. Translation gives CASSPRGNYGYTF.

This rearrangement joins TRBV30 to TRBJ1-1, with 7 bases aligning to TRBD1. V was clipped by 3 bases and J by 1 base; unmatched bases: 2. This CDR3 is built from 13 residues. Germline loops: CDR1 GTSNPN, CDR2 SVGIG (reference sequence). The CDR3 bases are TGTGCCTGGAGCAGGGACAGGAACACTGAAGCTTTCTTT. This gives the protein CAWSRDRNTEAFF.

The rearrangement links TRBV1 to TRBJ1-1; no check of the table's D call, TRBD1, against the DNA was made. TRBV1 has pseudogene status. The CDR3 runs to 17 residues. CDR3 sequence: CTSSQGDRGVVGTEAFF. The DNA of the CDR3 is TGCACCAGCAGCCAAGGAGACAGGGGGGTGGTTGGCACTGAAGCTTTCTTT.

The chain employs TRBV9 and TRBJ2-2; TRBD2 matches at 7 bases. After removal of 4 bases from V and 7 bases from J, the junction contained 22 bases not matched to a gene. The CDR3 has 19 residues. The germline V gene has CDR1 SGDLS and CDR2 YYNGEE. The CDR3: CASSSDKPSLAANGGELFF. DNA for the CDR3: TGTGCCAGCAGCTCCGATAAGCCCTCGCTAGCGGCGAACGGCGGGGAGCTGTTTTTT. The complete variable domain, with remaining parts taken from reference TRBV9 and TRBJ2-2, reads DSGVTQTPKHLITATGQRVTLRCSPRSGDLSVYWYQQSLDQGLQFLIQYYNGEERAKGNILERFSAQQFPDLHSELNLSSLELGDSALYFCASSSDKPSLAANGGELFFGEGSRLTVL.

J is TRBJ2-3 and V is TRBV6-2 or TRBV6-3; tentatively, D is TRBD1 (6 bases). The CDR3 length is 14 residues. Per germline, CDR1 MNHEY and CDR2 SVGEGT. The V and J ends lost 4 bases and 4 bases respectively, with 12 bases between them. CDR3 in amino acids: CASSSYRVPDTQYF. CDR3 sequence (DNA): TGTGCCAGCAGTTCATACAGGGTACCAGATACGCAGTATTTT.

The V gene is TRBV7-3, the J gene TRBJ2-6, with D unclear. The CDR3 spans 18 residues. Germline V gene sequence: CDR1 SGHTA, CDR2 FQGTGA. V lost 2 bases to trimming and J lost 0 bases, with 14 bases between them. This CDR3 is CASSLGQASSSGANVLTF. The DNA for the CDR3 is TGTGCCAGCAGCTTAGGTCAGGCCAGCTCCTCTGGGGCCAACGTCCTGACTTTC. The variable domain in full, with the rest retrieved from reference TRBV7-3 and TRBJ2-6, is GAGVSQTPSNKVTEKGKYVELRCDPISGHTALYWYRQSLGQGPEFLIYFQGTGAADDSGLPNDRFFAVRPEGSVSTLKIQRTERGDSAVYLCASSLGQASSSGANVLTFGAGSRLTVL.

The chain combines TRBV4-1 with TRBJ2-1, with D tentatively TRBD2 (5 bases). The CDR3 contains 17 residues. Germline V lookup: CDR1 MGHRA, CDR2 YSYEKL. V lost 3 bases and J 1 base, leaving 16 bases between the germline ends. CDR3 nucleotide sequence: TGCGCCAGCAGCCATTTTAGGCTAGCAACTTCCTACAATGAGCAGTTCTTC. Its translation: CASSHFRLATSYNEQFF.